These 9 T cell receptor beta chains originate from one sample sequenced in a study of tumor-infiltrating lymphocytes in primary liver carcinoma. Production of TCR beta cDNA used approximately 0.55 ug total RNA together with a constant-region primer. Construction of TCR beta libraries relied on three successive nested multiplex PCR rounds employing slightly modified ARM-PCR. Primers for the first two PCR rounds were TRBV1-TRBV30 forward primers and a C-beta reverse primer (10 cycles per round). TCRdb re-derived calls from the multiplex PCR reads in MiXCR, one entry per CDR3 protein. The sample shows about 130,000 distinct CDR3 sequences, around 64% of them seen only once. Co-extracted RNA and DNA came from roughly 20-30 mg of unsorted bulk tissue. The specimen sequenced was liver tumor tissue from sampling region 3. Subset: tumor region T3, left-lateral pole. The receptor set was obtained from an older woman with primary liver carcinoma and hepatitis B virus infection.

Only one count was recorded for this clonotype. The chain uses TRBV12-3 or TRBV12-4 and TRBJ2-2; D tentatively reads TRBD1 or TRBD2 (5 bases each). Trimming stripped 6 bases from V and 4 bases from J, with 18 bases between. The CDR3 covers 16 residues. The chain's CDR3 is CASSNEALRGTGELFF. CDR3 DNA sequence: TGTGCCAGCAGCAACGAAGCGCTGAGGGGCACCGGGGAGCTGTTTTTT.

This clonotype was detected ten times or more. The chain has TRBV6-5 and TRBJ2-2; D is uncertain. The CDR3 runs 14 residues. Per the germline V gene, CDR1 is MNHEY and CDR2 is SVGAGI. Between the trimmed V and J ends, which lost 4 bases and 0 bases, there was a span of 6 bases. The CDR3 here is CASSFRPNTGELFF. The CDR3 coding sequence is TGTGCCAGCAGTTTTCGCCCGAACACCGGGGAGCTGTTTTTT.

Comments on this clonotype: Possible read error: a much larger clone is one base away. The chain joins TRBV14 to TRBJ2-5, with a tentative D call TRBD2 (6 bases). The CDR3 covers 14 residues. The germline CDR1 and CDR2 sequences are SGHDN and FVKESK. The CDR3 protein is CDSGGSTGRETQYF. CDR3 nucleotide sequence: TGTGACAGCGGAGGGTCAACCGGGCGGGAGACCCAGTACTTC.

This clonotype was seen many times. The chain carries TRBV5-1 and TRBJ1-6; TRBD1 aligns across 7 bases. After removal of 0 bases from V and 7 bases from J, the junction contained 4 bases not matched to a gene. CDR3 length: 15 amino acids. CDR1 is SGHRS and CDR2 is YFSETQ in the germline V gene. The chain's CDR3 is CASSLGTGRNSPLHF. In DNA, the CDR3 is TGCGCCAGCAGCTTGGGGACAGGACGAAATTCACCCCTCCACTTT.

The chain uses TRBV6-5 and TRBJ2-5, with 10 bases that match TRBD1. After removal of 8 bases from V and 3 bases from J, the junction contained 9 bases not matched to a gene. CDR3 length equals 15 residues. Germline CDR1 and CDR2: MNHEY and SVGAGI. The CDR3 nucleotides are TGTGCCAGCGGTGTCACCGGGACAGGGGAAGAGACCCAGTACTTC. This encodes CASGVTGTGEETQYF.

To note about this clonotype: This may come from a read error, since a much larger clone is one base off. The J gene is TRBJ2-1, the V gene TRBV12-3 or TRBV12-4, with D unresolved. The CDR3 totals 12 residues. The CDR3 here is CASSHQHNERFF. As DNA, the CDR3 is TGTGCCAGCAGTCACCAACACAATGAGCGGTTCTTC.

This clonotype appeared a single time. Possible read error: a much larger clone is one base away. Here the CDR3 DNA reads TGTACTAGTGGTGGCGGGGAGCTGTTTTTT. It is translated as CTSGGGELFF. This chain connects TRBV12-5 to TRBJ2-2; D perhaps matches TRBD2 (5 bases). This CDR3 is built from 10 residues. Germline V gene data show CDR1 as LGHNT and CDR2 as FRNRAP.

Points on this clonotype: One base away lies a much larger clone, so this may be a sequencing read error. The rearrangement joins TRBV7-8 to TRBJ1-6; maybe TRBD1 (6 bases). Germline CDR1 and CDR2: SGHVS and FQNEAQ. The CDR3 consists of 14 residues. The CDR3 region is CVSSFTRGDSPLHF. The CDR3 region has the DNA TGTGTCAGCAGCTTTACTAGGGGGGATTCACCCCTCCACTTT.

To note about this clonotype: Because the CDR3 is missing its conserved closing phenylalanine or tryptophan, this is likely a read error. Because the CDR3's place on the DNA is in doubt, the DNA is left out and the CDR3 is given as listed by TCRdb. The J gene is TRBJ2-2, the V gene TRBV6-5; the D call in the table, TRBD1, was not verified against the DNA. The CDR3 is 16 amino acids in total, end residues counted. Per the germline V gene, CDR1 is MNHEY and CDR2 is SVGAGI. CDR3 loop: CVSRDTDRANTGEQFY.